These 17 T cell receptor beta chains were sequenced from one sample in a study of cytomegalovirus exposure and HLA in healthy donors. With 60 Vbeta and 13 Jbeta primers, the PCR was carried out. Profiled with immunoSEQ multiplex PCR; TCRdb holds only in-frame clones, not every one. The table includes 75,000 to 100,000 clones, 70% to 80% detected once. What was sequenced was PBMCs. Receptor source: a man between 18 and 29 years old in good health and CMV-seropositive.

This clone has a handful of counts. V usage is TRBV6-5 and J usage is TRBJ1-1; TRBD1 agrees at 7 bases. Trimming cost V 4 bases and J 1 base; bases outside gene matches: 6. CDR1 MNHEY and CDR2 SVGAGI come from the germline V gene. The CDR3 sequence is 15 residues long. This CDR3 is CASSFRDRRNTEAFF. The CDR3 bases are TGTGCCAGCAGTTTTCGGGACAGAAGGAACACTGAAGCTTTCTTT.

This clone appeared a single time. CDR3 nucleotides: TGTGCCAGCAGCTTTGGGGCGATGAACACTGAAGCTTTCTTT. It yields the protein CASSFGAMNTEAFF. The chain uses TRBV7-9 and TRBJ1-1, with D maybe TRBD1 (5 bases). Germline V gene data show CDR1 as SEHNR and CDR2 as FQNEAQ (reference sequence). Trimming cost V 3 bases and J 0 bases, with 8 bases left between them. This CDR3 region has 14 residues.

The chain has TRBV30 and TRBJ1-2, with 9 bases matching TRBD1. J was trimmed by 7 bases and V by 5 bases; bases with no gene match: 5. The germline V gene encodes CDR1 GTSNPN and CDR2 SVGIG (reference sequence). This CDR3 is 12 amino acids long. This CDR3 is CAWYGTGFGYTF. The CDR3 nucleotides read TGTGCCTGGTACGGGACAGGGTTTGGCTACACCTTC. The full variable domain, rest sourced from reference TRBV30 and TRBJ1-2, is SQTIHQWPATLVQPVGSPLSLECTVEGTSNPNLYWYRQAAGRGLQLLFYSVGIGQISSEVPQNLSASRPQDRQFILSSKKLLLSDSGFYLCAWYGTGFGYTFGSGTRLTVV.

This chain links TRBV30 with TRBJ2-2; 8 nucleotides agree with TRBD1. The germline gives CDR1 GTSNPN, CDR2 SVGIG (reference sequence). The CDR3 length is 17 residues. V shed 2 bases, J shed 8 bases, and the junction held 16 bases outside the gene matches. CDR3 coding DNA: TGTGCCTGGAGTACAGGGGGATCGGGCCTTTTACCAGGGGAGCTGTTTTTT. Its translation is CAWSTGGSGLLPGELFF. Full variable domain (outside the CDR3, taken from reference TRBV30 and TRBJ2-2): SQTIHQWPATLVQPVGSPLSLECTVEGTSNPNLYWYRQAAGRGLQLLFYSVGIGQISSEVPQNLSASRPQDRQFILSSKKLLLSDSGFYLCAWSTGGSGLLPGELFFGEGSRLTVL.

J is TRBJ2-3 and V is TRBV5-4; D is perhaps TRBD2 (6 bases). Trimming left V 3 bases short and J 2 bases short, with 10 bases between. CDR3 length: 14 amino acids. Germline V lookup: CDR1 SGHNT, CDR2 YYREEE (reference sequence). This CDR3 reads CASSSGGFTDTQYF. DNA of the CDR3: TGTGCCAGCAGCTCTGGGGGGTTCACAGATACGCAGTATTTT.

V is TRBV6-1 and J is TRBJ1-5; 8 nucleotides line up with TRBD1. The germline CDR1 and CDR2 sequences are MNHNS and SASEGT. This CDR3 region has 16 residues. The ends lost 3 bases at V and 4 bases at J; junction bases unmatched: 8. The CDR3 DNA reads TGTGCCAGCAGTGAGAACCAGGGGGCCTTGAATCAGCCCCAGCATTTT. Amino acids: CASSENQGALNQPQHF.

The V call is TRBV7-9, the J call TRBJ2-7; 7 bases align to TRBD1. The germline gives CDR1 SEHNR, CDR2 FQNEAQ (reference sequence). CDR3 length: 14 amino acids. J lost 0 bases, V lost 3 bases, and 2 bases had no gene match. The CDR3 spells CASSFTGDSYEQYF. DNA for the CDR3: TGTGCCAGCAGCTTTACAGGGGACTCCTACGAGCAGTACTTC.

The CDR3 loop reads CASRTTGEGSPLHF. Written as DNA, the CDR3 is TGTGCCAGCAGGACGACAGGGGAGGGTTCACCCCTCCACTTT. The chain employs TRBV2 and TRBJ1-6; the match to TRBD1 covers 8 bases. J was trimmed by 9 bases and V by 6 bases; bases with no gene match: 7. Germline CDR1 is SNHLY and CDR2 is FYNNEI. The CDR3 has 14 residues.

The CDR3 DNA is TGTGCCAGCCGACCCTCCGGGGTGGGCACTGAAGCTTTCTTT. It is translated as CASRPSGVGTEAFF. The chain carries TRBV27 and TRBJ1-1; D call uncertain. V lost 8 bases, J lost 4 bases, and 17 bases lay in between. The CDR3 is made up of 14 amino acids. Germline V gene lookup returns CDR1 MNHEY and CDR2 SMNVEV (reference sequence).

This clone was picked up a small number of times. The V gene is TRBV7-8, the J gene TRBJ1-3; D call uncertain. Trimming shortened V by 1 base and J by 2 bases, and 6 bases separated the two germline ends. The CDR3 has 14 residues. Germline V gene sequence: CDR1 SGHVS, CDR2 FQNEAQ. CDR3 residues: CASSLEEAGNTIYF. The CDR3 coding sequence is TGTGCCAGCAGCTTAGAGGAGGCTGGAAACACCATATATTTT.

Turning to this clone: A read error may produce the germline difference seen at one junction end. The chain is built from TRBV6-1 and TRBJ1-1; D is undetermined. The length of the CDR3 is 13 residues. The germline gives CDR1 MNHNS, CDR2 SASEGT. The CDR3 DNA is TGTGCCAGCAGTGAGATGGTGGCGGGCGGAGGAGAGTTT. Protein product: CASSEMVAGGGEF.

This clone came up a few times. The chain uses TRBV6-1 and TRBJ2-3, with unresolved D. Germline V CDR1 and CDR2: MNHNS, SASEGT. The V end lost 1 base, the J end lost 1 base, and 9 bases lay between the germline ends. CDR3 length: 15 amino acids. As DNA, the CDR3 is TGTGCCAGCAGTGAAGTTTCTAAACGCACAGATACGCAGTATTTT. It codes for CASSEVSKRTDTQYF.

The V call is TRBV2, the J call TRBJ1-1, with D hard to call. V dropped 5 bases and J dropped 1 base, with 8 bases sitting between them. The CDR3 covers 13 residues. From germline, CDR1 is SNHLY and CDR2 FYNNEI. CDR3 coding DNA: TGTGCCAGCAGTACAACCAAGAACACTGAAGCTTTCTTT. Its protein is CASSTTKNTEAFF.

The chain recombines TRBV5-4 with TRBJ2-7; 11 nucleotides line up with TRBD1. V lost 4 bases and J lost 2; bases outside the gene matches: 2. The CDR3 consists of 14 residues. Germline CDR1 SGHNT, CDR2 YYREEE (reference sequence). The DNA for the CDR3 is TGTGCCAGCAGCCGGGACAGGGGGACCTACGAGCAGTACTTC. Its protein is CASSRDRGTYEQYF.

Details on this clone: The sample carries other DNA sequences with the same CDR3. This rearrangement joins TRBV5-1 to TRBJ2-1; D possibly corresponds to TRBD2 (6 bases). Germline CDR1 is SGHRS and CDR2 is YFSETQ. The CDR3 spans 13 residues. Between the trimmed V and J ends, which lost 5 bases and 4 bases, there was a span of 10 bases. CDR3 nucleotides: TGCGCCAGCAGTGGTGGGGGGTACAATGAGCAGTTCTTC. The encoded protein is CASSGGGYNEQFF.

The rearrangement uses TRBV7-2 and TRBJ1-4; D is possibly TRBD1 (5 bases). From germline, CDR1 is SGHTA and CDR2 FQGNSA. The ends were cut back, 3 bases at V and 0 bases at J, with 11 bases in the middle. CDR3 size: 16 residues. CDR3 amino acids: CASSLGQFATNEKLFF. The CDR3, as DNA: TGTGCCAGCAGCTTGGGGCAGTTTGCAACTAATGAAAAACTGTTTTTT.

There are a few counts of this clone. This chain links TRBV11-2 with TRBJ1-2; 10 nucleotides line up with TRBD1. The V segment lost 5 bases and the J segment 8 bases; nucleotides outside the gene matches: 5. Germline CDR1 and CDR2: SGHAT and FQNNGV. The length of the CDR3 is 13 residues. This CDR3 is CASSHGTGVGYTF. As DNA, the CDR3 is TGTGCCAGCAGCCACGGGACAGGGGTCGGCTACACCTTC.